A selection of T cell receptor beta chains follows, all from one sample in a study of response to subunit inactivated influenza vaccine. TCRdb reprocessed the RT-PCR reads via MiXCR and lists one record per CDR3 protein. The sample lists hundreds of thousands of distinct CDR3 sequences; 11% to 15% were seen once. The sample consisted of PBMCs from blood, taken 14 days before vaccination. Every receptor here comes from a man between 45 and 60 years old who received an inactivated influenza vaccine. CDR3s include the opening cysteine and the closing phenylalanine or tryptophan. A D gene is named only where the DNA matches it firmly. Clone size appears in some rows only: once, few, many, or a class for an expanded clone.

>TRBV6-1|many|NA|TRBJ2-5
TGTGCCAGCAGTGAAGGGTCGCGAGAGACCCAGTACTTC
CASSEGSRETQYF
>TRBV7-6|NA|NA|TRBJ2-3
TGTGCCAGCAGCCCGACTAGATCCCTCACAGATACGCAGTATTTT
CASSPTRSLTDTQYF
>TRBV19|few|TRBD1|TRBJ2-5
TGTGCCAGTAGTCCCGGTGAGGACAGGGATCAAGAGACCCAGTACTTC
CASSPGEDRDQETQYF
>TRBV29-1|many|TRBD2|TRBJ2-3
TGCAGCGTTGAACTCGGGACTAGCGCAGATACGCAGTATTTT
CSVELGTSADTQYF
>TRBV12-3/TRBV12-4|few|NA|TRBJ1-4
TGTGCCAGCAGTTTAGGGGACGGGAAAAATGAAAAACTGTTTTTT
CASSLGDGKNEKLFF
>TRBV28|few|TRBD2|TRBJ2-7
TGTGCCAGCAGTCCGCCCCGGCTGACTAGCGGGAGTTACGAGCAGTACTTC
CASSPPRLTSGSYEQYF
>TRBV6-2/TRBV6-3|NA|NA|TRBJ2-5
TGTGCCAGCAGTTACGGTGGGACACCGAGGGAGACCCAGTACTTC
CASSYGGTPRETQYF
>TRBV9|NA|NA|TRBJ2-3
TGTGCCAGCAGCTATCTAGGTGGACCCTCGAATACGCAGTATTTT
CASSYLGGPSNTQYF
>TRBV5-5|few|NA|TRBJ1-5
TGTGCCAGCAGCTTGTTGGACACTCTTAATCAGCCCCAGCATTTT
CASSLLDTLNQPQHF
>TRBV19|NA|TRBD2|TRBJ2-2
TGTGCCACCGCTACATTGCGGGAGTCCACCGGGGAGCTGTTTTTT
CATATLRESTGELFF
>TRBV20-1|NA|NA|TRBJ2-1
TGCAGTGCTAGATCCCTTTACAATGAGCAGTTCTTC
CSARSLYNEQFF
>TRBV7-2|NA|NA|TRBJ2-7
TGTGCCAGCAGCACGAGGGAGGCCTACGAGCAGTACTTC
CASSTREAYEQYF
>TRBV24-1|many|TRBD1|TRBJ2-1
TGTGCCACCAGTGATGGACAGGGGGCCGGATACAATGAGCAGTTCTTC
CATSDGQGAGYNEQFF
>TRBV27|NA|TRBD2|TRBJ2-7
TGTGCCAGCAGTCCCCCGAGCGGGAGGCCCCACGAGCAGTACTTC
CASSPPSGRPHEQYF
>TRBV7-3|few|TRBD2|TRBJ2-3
TGTGCCAGCAGCTCTGGACTAGCGGGACACACAGATACGCAGTATTTT
CASSSGLAGHTDTQYF
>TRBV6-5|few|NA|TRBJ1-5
TGTGCCAGCAGTTACTCGGAAAGCAATCAGCCCCAGCATTTT
CASSYSESNQPQHF
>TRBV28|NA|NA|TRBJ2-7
TGTGCCAGCAGTTCCGGGGTTAGCTCCTACGAGCAGTACTTC
CASSSGVSSYEQYF
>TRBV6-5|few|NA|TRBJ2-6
TGTGCCAGCAGTTACATTGGCGTTGTGGTTTCTGGGGCCAACGTCCTGACTTTC
CASSYIGVVVSGANVLTF
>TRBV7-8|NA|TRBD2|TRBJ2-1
TGTGCCAGCAGCGATGGGGGAGCGGGGCGGTACAATGAGCAGTTCTTC
CASSDGGAGRYNEQFF
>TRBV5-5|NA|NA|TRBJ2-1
TGTGCCAGCAGCTTGGGTTCGCCCAGGGCCCGTGAGCAGTTCTTC
CASSLGSPRAREQFF
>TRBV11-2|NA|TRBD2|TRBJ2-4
TGTGCCAGCAGCTCGGGGGCGGGGGGGCTGGCCCTAGCCAAAAACATTCAGTACTTC
CASSSGAGGLALAKNIQYF
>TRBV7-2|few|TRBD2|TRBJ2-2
TGTGCCAGCAGCTTCAGGACTAGCGGGAGTGCCGGGGAGCTGTTTTTT
CASSFRTSGSAGELFF
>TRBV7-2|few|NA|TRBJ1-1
TGTGCCAGCAGCGTCAGGGCGTTTAACACTGAAGCTTTCTTT
CASSVRAFNTEAFF
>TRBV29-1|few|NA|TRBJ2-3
TGCAGCGGTTCTTCAGGCACAGATACGCAGTATTTT
CSGSSGTDTQYF
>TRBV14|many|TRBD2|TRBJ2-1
TGTGCCAGCAGCCAACCGAGCAACTGGCGGGGGAGCTACAATGAGCAGTTCTTC
CASSQPSNWRGSYNEQFF
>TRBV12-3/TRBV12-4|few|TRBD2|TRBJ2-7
TGTGCCAGCAGTCCCTATAGCGGGGGGAGGGACGAGCAGTACTTC
CASSPYSGGRDEQYF
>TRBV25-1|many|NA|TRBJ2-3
TGTGCCAGCAGTGAATGGGGAGGACGAATTAGCACAGATACGCAGTATTTT
CASSEWGGRISTDTQYF
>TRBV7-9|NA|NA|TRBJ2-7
TGTGCCAGCAGCTTCCAGGGTCCCTACGAGCAGTACTTC
CASSFQGPYEQYF
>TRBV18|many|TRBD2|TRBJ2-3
TGTGCTAGCAGCCCCAGACTAGCGGGGACAGATACGCAGTATTTT
CASSPRLAGTDTQYF